This T cell receptor beta chain is drawn from a study of T cell repertoires in cytomegalovirus infection. Study context: Public signatures in TCR beta pointed to CMV infection and matching HLA type.

This clonotype came up many times. Its antigen is unknown. TCRdb independently ran MiXCR on the reads; one entry per CDR3 protein. The table has over 90,000 distinct CDR3 sequences, 16% seen once. The ends lost 3 bases at V and 10 bases at J; junction bases unmatched: 7. The CDR3 runs 14 residues. Germline lookup yields CDR1 DFQATT and CDR2 SNEGSKA (reference sequence). Findings of the study overall: HLA-C-restricted, CMV-specific TCR beta clonotypes were dominant ex vivo. Identification of carriers of CMV plus the relevant HLA was performed using cumulative public TCR beta family frequency.

This TCR was recovered from a human donor in good health (CMV status not recorded). Some clones in this sample may be carry-over from other donors' samples. The chain uses TRBV20-1 and TRBJ1-6; 9 bases agree with TRBD1. Sequencing was carried out using PBMCs. CDR3 amino acids: CSASFGTGISPLHF. The DNA for the CDR3 is TGCAGTGCTAGTTTCGGGACAGGGATCTCACCCCTCCACTTT.